The clone carrying this T cell receptor (beta chain) was found many times. The sample is drawn from a study of breast tumors, draining lymph nodes, adjacent tissues. TCRdb passed the multiplex PCR reads through MiXCR, listing each CDR3 protein once. The sample records about 230,000 distinct CDR3 sequences, about 34% being singletons. The lymph nodes were axillary draining lymph nodes from breast cancer patients. This CDR3 has 14 residues. V was clipped by 2 bases and J by 7 bases, with 11 bases between them. The chain recombines TRBV12-3 or TRBV12-4 with TRBJ2-2; D is ambiguous. Sample: axillary lymph node tissue. This clonotype was sampled from a female donor with breast cancer. Some clones in this sample may be carry-over from other donors' samples. The CDR3 protein is CASSLWLNGGELFF. The CDR3 nucleotides read TGTGCCAGCAGTTTATGGTTGAATGGCGGGGAGCTGTTTTTT.